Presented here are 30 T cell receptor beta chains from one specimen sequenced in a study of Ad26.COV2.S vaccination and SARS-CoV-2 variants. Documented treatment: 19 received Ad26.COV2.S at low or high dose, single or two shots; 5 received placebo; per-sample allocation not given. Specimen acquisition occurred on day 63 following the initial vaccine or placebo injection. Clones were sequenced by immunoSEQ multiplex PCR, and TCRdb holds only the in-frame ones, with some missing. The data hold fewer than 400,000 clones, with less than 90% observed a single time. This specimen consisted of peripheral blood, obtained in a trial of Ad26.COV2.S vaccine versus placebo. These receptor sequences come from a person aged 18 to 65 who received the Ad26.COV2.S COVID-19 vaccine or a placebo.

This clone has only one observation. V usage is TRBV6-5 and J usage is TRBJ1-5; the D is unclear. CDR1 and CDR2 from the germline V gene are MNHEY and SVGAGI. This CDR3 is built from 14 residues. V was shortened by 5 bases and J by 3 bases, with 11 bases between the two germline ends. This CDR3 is CASSLRDLNQPQHF. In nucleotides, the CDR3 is TGTGCCAGCAGTCTCCGGGATCTCAATCAGCCCCAGCATTTT.

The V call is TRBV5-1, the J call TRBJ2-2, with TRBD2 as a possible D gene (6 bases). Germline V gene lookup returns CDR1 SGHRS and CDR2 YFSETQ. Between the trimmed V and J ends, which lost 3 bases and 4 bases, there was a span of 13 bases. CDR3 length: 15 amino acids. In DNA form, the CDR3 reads TGCGCCAGCAGCTGGGAGGACCGTACCACCGGGGAGCTGTTTTTT. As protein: CASSWEDRTTGELFF.

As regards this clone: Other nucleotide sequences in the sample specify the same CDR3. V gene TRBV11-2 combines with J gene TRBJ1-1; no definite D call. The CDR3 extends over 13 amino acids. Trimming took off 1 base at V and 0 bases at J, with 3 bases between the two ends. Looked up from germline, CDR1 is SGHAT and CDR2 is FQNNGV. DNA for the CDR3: TGTGCCAGCAGCTTAGTGGTGAACACTGAAGCTTTCTTT. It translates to CASSLVVNTEAFF.

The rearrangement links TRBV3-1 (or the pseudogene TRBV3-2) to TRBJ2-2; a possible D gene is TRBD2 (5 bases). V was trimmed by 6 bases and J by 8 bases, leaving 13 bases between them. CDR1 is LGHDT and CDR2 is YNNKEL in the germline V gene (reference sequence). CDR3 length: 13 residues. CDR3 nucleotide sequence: TGTGCCAGCAGTGCAGCCGGGGTTGGGGAGCTGTTTTTT. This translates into CASSAAGVGELFF.

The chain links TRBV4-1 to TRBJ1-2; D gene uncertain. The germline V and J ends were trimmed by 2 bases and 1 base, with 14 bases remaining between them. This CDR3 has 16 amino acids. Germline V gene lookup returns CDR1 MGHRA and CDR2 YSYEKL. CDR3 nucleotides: TGCGCCAGCAGCCAATGGATGGGTACCATTAACTATGGCTACACCTTC. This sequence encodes CASSQWMGTINYGYTF.

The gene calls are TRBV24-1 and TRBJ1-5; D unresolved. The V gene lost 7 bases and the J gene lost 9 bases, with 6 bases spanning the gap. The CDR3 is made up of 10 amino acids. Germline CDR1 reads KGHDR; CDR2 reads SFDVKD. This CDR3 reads CATSQPPQHF. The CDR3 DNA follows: TGTGCCACCAGCCAACCGCCCCAGCATTTT.

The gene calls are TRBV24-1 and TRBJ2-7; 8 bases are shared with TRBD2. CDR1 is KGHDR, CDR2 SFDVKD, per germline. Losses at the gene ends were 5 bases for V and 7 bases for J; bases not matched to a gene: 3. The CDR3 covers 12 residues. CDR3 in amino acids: CATSAGGREQYF. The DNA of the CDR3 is TGTGCCACCAGTGCGGGGGGGCGTGAGCAGTACTTC.

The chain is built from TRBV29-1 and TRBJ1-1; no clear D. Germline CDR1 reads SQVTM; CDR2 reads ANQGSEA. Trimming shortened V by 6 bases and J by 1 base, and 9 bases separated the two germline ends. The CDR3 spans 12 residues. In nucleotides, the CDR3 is TGCAGCGTGGGCGGACGGAACACTGAAGCTTTCTTT. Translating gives CSVGGRNTEAFF.

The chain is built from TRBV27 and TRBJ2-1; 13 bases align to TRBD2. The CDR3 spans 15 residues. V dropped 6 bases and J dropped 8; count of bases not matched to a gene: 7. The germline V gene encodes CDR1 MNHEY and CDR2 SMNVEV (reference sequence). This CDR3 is CASRLAGGLLHEQFF. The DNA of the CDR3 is TGTGCCAGCAGACTAGCGGGGGGGCTCCTGCATGAGCAGTTCTTC.

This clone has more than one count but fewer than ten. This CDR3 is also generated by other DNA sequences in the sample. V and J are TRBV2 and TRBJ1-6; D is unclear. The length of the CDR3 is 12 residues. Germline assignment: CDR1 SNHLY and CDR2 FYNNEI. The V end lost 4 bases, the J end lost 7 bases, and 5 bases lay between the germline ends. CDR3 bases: TGTGCCAGCAGTGTAGGGAATTCACCCCTCCACTTT. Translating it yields CASSVGNSPLHF.

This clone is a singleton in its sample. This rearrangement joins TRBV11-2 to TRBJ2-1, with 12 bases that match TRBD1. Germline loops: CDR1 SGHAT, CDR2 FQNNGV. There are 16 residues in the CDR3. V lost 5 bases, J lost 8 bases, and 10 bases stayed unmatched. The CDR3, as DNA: TGTGCCAGCAGCCCACCCGGGACAGGGGGCATCGATGAGCAGTTCTTC. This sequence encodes CASSPPGTGGIDEQFF.

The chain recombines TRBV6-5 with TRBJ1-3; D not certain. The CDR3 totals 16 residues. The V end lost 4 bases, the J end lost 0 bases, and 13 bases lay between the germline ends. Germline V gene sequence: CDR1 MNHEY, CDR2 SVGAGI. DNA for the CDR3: TGTGCCAGCAGTTCCTCAGGTTTCCACTCTGGAAACACCATATATTTT. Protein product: CASSSSGFHSGNTIYF.

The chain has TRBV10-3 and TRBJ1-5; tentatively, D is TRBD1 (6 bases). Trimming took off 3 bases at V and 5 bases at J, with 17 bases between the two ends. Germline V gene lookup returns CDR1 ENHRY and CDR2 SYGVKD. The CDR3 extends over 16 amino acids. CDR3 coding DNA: TGTGCCATCAGTGACACAGGGATGGCTGTCCATCAGCCCCAGCATTTT. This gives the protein CAISDTGMAVHQPQHF.

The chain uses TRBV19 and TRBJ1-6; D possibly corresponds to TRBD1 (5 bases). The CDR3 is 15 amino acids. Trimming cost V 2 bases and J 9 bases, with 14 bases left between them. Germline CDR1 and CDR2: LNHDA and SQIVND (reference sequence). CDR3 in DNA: TGTGCCAGTAGTATACAGGGAGTCGGGACTTCACCCCTCCACTTT. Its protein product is CASSIQGVGTSPLHF.

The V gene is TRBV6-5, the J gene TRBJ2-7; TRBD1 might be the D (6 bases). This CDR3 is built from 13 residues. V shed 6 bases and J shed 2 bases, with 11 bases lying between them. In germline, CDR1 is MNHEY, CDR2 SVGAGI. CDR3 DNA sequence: TGTGCCAGCAGCCCCCGGGACACCTACGAGCAGTACTTC. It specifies CASSPRDTYEQYF.

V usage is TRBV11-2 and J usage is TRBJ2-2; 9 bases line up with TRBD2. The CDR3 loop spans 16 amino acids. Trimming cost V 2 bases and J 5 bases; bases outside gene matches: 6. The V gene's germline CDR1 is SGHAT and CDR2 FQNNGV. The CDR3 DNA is TGTGCCAGCAGCTTATCTAGCGGGGTAGAAACCGGGGAGCTGTTTTTT. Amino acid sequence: CASSLSSGVETGELFF.

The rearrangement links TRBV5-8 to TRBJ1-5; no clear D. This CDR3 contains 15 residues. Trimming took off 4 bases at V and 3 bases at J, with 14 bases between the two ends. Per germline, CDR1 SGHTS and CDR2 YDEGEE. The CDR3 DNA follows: TGTGCCAGCAGCCCCCCCTTGGGAGACAATCAGCCCCAGCATTTT. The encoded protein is CASSPPLGDNQPQHF.

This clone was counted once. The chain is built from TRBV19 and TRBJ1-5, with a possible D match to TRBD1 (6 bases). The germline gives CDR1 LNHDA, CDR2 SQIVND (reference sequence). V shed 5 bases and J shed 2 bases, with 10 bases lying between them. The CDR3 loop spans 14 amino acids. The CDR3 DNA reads TGTGCCAGTAGTTCGACAGGTGGCAATCAGCCCCAGCATTTT. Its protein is CASSSTGGNQPQHF.

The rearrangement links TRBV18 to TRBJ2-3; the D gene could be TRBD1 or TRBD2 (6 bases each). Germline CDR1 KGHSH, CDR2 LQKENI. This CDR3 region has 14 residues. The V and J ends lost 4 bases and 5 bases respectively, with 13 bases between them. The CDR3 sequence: CASSLRGAEDTQYF. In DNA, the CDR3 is TGTGCCAGCTCACTTAGGGGGGCGGAAGATACGCAGTATTTT.

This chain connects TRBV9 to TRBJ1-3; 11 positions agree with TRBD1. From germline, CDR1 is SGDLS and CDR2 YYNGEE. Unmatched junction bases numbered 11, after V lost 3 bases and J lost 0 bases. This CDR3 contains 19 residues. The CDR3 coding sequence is TGTGCCAGCAGCGCCACCCTTGGGACAGGGGGGGACTCTGGAAACACCATATATTTT. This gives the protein CASSATLGTGGDSGNTIYF.

CDR3 coding DNA: TGTGCCAGCAGTTTACGATACAGCAGAGCTTTCTTT. This sequence encodes CASSLRYSRAFF. V usage is TRBV12-3 or TRBV12-4 and J usage is TRBJ1-1; D remains ambiguous. V gave up 2 bases and J gave up 10 bases, with 11 bases separating them. The CDR3 loop spans 12 amino acids.

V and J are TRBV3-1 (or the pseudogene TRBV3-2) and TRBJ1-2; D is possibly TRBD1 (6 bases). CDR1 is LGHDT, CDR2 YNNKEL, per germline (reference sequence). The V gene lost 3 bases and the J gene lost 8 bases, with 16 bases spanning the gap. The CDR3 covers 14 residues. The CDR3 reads CASSQDSQLRGYTF. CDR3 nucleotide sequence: TGTGCCAGCAGCCAGGACAGCCAATTGAGGGGCTACACCTTC.

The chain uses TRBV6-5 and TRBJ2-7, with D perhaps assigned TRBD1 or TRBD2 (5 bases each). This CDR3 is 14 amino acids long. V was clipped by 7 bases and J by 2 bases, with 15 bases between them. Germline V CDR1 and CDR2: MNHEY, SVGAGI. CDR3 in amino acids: CASTSGTVAYEQYF. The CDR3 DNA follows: TGTGCCAGCACCTCCGGGACCGTGGCCTACGAGCAGTACTTC.

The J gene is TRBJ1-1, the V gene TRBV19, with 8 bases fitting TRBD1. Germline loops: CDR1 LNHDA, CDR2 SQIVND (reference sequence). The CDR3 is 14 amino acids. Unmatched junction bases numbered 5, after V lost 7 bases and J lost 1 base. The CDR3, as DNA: TGTGCCAGTATTATGACAGGGGAGAACACTGAAGCTTTCTTT. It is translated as CASIMTGENTEAFF.

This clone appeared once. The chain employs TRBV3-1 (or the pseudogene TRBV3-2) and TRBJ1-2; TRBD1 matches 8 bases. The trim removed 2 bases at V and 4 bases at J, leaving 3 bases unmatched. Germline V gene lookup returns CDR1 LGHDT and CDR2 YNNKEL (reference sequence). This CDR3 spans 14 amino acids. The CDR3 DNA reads TGTGCCAGCAGCCAAAGGACAGGGCTCTATGGCTACACCTTC. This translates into CASSQRTGLYGYTF.

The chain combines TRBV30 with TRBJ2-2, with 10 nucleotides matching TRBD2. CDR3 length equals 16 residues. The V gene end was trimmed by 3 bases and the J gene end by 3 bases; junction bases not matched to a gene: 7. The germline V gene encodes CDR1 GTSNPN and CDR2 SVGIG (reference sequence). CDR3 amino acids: CAWRENLAGDTGELFF. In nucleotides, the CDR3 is TGTGCCTGGAGGGAAAACCTAGCGGGGGACACCGGGGAGCTGTTTTTT. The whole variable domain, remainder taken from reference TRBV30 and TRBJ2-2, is SQTIHQWPATLVQPVGSPLSLECTVEGTSNPNLYWYRQAAGRGLQLLFYSVGIGQISSEVPQNLSASRPQDRQFILSSKKLLLSDSGFYLCAWRENLAGDTGELFFGEGSRLTVL.

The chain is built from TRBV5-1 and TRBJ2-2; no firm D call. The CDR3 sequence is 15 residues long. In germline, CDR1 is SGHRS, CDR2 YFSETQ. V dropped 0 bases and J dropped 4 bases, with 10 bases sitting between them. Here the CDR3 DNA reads TGCGCCAGCAGCTTGGCGGTGGGGATCACCGGGGAGCTGTTTTTT. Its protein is CASSLAVGITGELFF.

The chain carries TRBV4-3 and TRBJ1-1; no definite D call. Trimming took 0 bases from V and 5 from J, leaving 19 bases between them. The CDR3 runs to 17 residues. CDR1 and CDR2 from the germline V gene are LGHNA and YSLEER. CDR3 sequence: CASSQDTNPTARTEAFF. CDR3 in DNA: TGCGCCAGCAGCCAAGATACGAACCCTACGGCGAGGACTGAAGCTTTCTTT.

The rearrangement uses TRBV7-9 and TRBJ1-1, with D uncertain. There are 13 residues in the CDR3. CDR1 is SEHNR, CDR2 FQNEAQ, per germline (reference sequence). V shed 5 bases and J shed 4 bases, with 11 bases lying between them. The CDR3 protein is CASSQFDGTEAFF. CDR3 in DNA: TGTGCCAGCAGCCAGTTCGATGGCACTGAAGCTTTCTTT.

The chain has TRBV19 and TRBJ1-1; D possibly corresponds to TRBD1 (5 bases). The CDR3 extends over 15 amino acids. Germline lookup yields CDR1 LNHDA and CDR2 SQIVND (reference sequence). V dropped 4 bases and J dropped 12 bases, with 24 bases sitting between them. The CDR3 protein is CASSTRAGRGTETFF. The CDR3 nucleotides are TGTGCCAGTAGTACCCGGGCAGGGAGGGGTACCGAAACTTTCTTT.